This T cell receptor beta chain is drawn from a study of cytomegalovirus exposure and HLA in healthy donors. The study's findings and limits: In a later analysis, about 17,000 TCR beta sequences were associated with HLA alleles at 0.05 false discovery rate.

Turning to this clone: Its antigen is currently unknown.

60 Vbeta and 13 Jbeta primers were used in PCR. The method was immunoSEQ multiplex PCR; TCRdb's version includes in-frame clones alone and lacks a portion of them. The repertoire holds roughly 190,000 clones, with about 12% as singletons. After removal of 6 bases from V and 6 bases from J, the junction contained 8 bases not matched to a gene. Germline CDR1 and CDR2: MDHEN and SYDVKM. The CDR3 has 15 residues. The rearrangement joins TRBV28 to TRBJ1-2, with 12 bases that match TRBD1. Sequencing used PBMCs. This TCR derives from a man aged 50 to 59 in good health and CMV-seropositive. The CDR3 reads CASSWGDRGQDGYTF. The CDR3 DNA reads as TGTGCCAGCAGCTGGGGGGACAGGGGGCAGGATGGCTACACCTTC.